The T cell receptor beta chain described here comes from a study of blood T cell repertoires in COVID-19. As processed by the authors: How many nucleated cells were present was estimated from reference gene primer amplification. Sequencing was performed with immunoSEQ multiplex PCR; in TCRdb, only in-frame clones are kept and a portion is missing. V, J and clone size were drawn from that table, and D and trimming were deduced from the DNA. The sample records about 190,000 clones, roughly nine tenths being singletons. The sequencing sample was made of peripheral blood. The TCR originated in a young man with acute or convalescent COVID-19.

CDR3 in amino acids: CATSAITGITDTQYF. In DNA, the CDR3 is TGTGCCACCAGCGCCATAACAGGAATCACAGATACGCAGTATTTT. This chain uses TRBV15 with TRBJ2-3, with a possible D match to TRBD1 (5 bases). The CDR3 covers 15 residues. Germline V lookup: CDR1 LNHNV, CDR2 YYDKDF (reference sequence). V was clipped by 5 bases and J by 2 bases, with 14 bases between them.